The present T cell receptor beta chain was sequenced within a study of blood T cell repertoires in COVID-19. Study context: The United States, Italy and Spain provided the acute and convalescent COVID-19 samples. T cells, B-cell-depleted T cells, or PBMCs supplied cDNA or gDNA.

Original methodology: Cell counts per sample came from amplifying reference gene primers. Sequenced by immunoSEQ multiplex PCR; TCRdb stores in-frame clones only, minus some. V, J and clone size are those of that table, while D and trimming were read from the DNA. The sample yields about 240,000 clones, approximately 84% seen once. This clone was recorded once. CDR1 is MNHEY, CDR2 SMNVEV, per germline (reference sequence). This CDR3 is 12 amino acids long. V shed 2 bases, J shed 9 bases, and the junction held 2 bases outside the gene matches. This TCR was recovered from a man between 45 and 60 years old with acute or convalescent COVID-19. The sample was peripheral blood. This chain links TRBV27 with TRBJ1-1; 8 positions match TRBD1. The CDR3 protein is CASSLGQGQAFF. The CDR3 nucleotides read TGTGCCAGCAGTTTAGGACAGGGACAAGCTTTCTTT.